The source of this TCR beta chain is a study of T-cell memory formation after mild COVID-19 (dated by TCRdb to the early 2020s). Study-wide context: TCR sequence clusters from the two donors were found to be largely donor specific. The cohort comprised two young, previously healthy adult volunteers, one female and one male. In two donors, T-cell clones that expanded and contracted after mild COVID-19 were tracked by sequencing TCRalpha and TCRbeta repertoires over time. General findings and caveats noted by the study authors: Clones that contracted from day 15 to 85 showed balanced CD4/CD8 phenotypes, whereas a second wave of clones that expanded from day 15 to 37 leaned towards CD4+. Only two mild cases were covered by the study, and larger cohorts that include severe cases with pre-infection samples were considered necessary. Some responding clones were found in pre-infection memory, which suggests that pre-existing cross-reactive memory T cells took part in the SARS-CoV-2 response. Contracting CD4+ clones appeared mostly in the CM and EM memory subsets, whereas CD8+ clones were enriched in EMRA. SARS-CoV-2 specificity was not confirmed for the second-wave clones peaking on day 37.

To note about this clonotype: It lacks a known antigen. Base quality data are lacking; no much larger clone is found one base away.

Ficoll-Paque density gradient centrifugation was used to isolate PBMCs. The instrument was an Illumina NovaSeq 6000. TCRalpha and TCRbeta cDNA libraries were constructed by 5'RACE with constant-segment primers, with sample barcodes and unique molecular identifiers being introduced. RNA was extracted from every sample with Trizol reagent. Libraries were amplified in two PCR steps, with a second sample barcode and Illumina TruSeq adapters added in the second step. Libraries were sequenced on an Illumina NovaSeq with 2 x 150 bp paired-end reads. The authors' pipeline ran thus. Demultiplexing of reads and collapsing into UMI-guided consensus sequences were performed with migec v1.2.7. Using mixcr v2.1.11, UMI consensuses were aligned to TRA and TRB V and J templates and then assembled into clonotypes. A clonotype was counted as expanded or contracted only when both edgeR and NoisET called the clonotype significant, with the noise models trained on biological replicates. For edgeR calls, a false discovery rate-adjusted p below 0.01 and a log2 fold-change threshold of 1 were applied. As an exploratory analysis of dynamics, max-normalized trajectories of the 1000 most abundant clonotypes were examined by PCA with hierarchical clustering. Separately sequenced CD4+ and CD8+ repertoires were used to assign a CD4 or CD8 phenotype to each responding clone. In TCRdb, the public reads were trimmed at Q25 with fastp and aligned with MiXCR, with productive beta chains retained. Each entry is one CDR3 protein sequence, shown with its most common DNA and genes. What appears here as the V and J calls and clone size reflects TCRdb's work, not the paper's. This sample has fewer than 75,000 distinct CDR3 sequences in its table, and roughly an eighth of those were observed once. 20% to 25% of the sample goes to the ten largest clones.

The sequence was collected from a man in his late teens or twenties who had mild COVID-19 (a few samples of this study predate the infection). The sample titles of this study are shuffled in the database, so cell type and time point are left out; the donor was told from shared clones. Sequences were obtained from PBMCs or a T cell subset sorted from them (not recorded which).

The bases read TGTGCCAGCAGCTTACATAGGGGGGGCACCGGGGAGCTGTTTTTT. Its coded protein is CASSLHRGGTGELFF. The V and J genes are TRBV7-2 and TRBJ2-2; D gene: possibly TRBD2, on 7 matching bases. Reading the germline V gene gives CDR1 SGHTA and CDR2 FQGNSA. Trimming takes 2 bases from V and 4 bases from J, and the germline ends sit 11 bases apart. The CDR3 spans 15 residues, from the cysteine through the phenylalanine. Kept here is only the CDR3 DNA, which spans 45 bases and is read in frame from base 1.